A single sample gave rise to the 10 T cell receptor beta chains below, sequenced in a study of T cell changes during pregnancy in multiple sclerosis. The method was immunoSEQ multiplex PCR; TCRdb's version includes in-frame clones alone and lacks a portion of them. Of 100,000 or so clones listed, about 91% are singletons. The source material was peripheral blood, sampled in the second trimester of pregnancy. These receptors all come from a female donor with multiple sclerosis, enrolled in a pregnancy study.

The chain joins TRBV5-4 to TRBJ2-7; the match to TRBD2 covers 10 bases. The V and J ends lost 1 base and 4 bases, in that order; junction bases with no gene match: 14. The CDR3 consists of 18 residues. Germline CDR1 SGHNT, CDR2 YYREEE (reference sequence). DNA of the CDR3: TGTGCCAGCAGCTTGAAGCGGGAGGGCTCCGGGAACCCGTACGAGCAGTACTTC. Its translation: CASSLKREGSGNPYEQYF.

The chain recombines TRBV28 with TRBJ2-2; D perhaps matches TRBD2 (6 bases). Per the germline V gene, CDR1 is MDHEN and CDR2 is SYDVKM. The CDR3 length is 15 residues. Trimming took 10 bases from V and 1 from J, leaving 16 bases between them. CDR3 sequence reads: CATSWGGMNTGELFF. Written as DNA, the CDR3 is TGTGCCACCTCTTGGGGCGGGATGAACACCGGGGAGCTGTTTTTT.

The V gene is TRBV5-6, the J gene TRBJ2-7, with 10 bases fitting TRBD1. CDR3 size: 15 residues. J was trimmed by 9 bases and V by 3 bases; bases with no gene match: 12. In germline, CDR1 is SGHDT, CDR2 YYEEEE. The CDR3 sequence: CASSYDPGQGNGQYF. In nucleotides, the CDR3 is TGTGCCAGCAGCTACGATCCGGGACAGGGGAATGGGCAGTACTTC. The variable domain in full, with the rest retrieved from reference TRBV5-6 and TRBJ2-7, is DAGVTQSPTHLIKTRGQQVTLRCSPKSGHDTVSWYQQALGQGPQFIFQYYEEEERQRGNFPDRFSGHQFPNYSSELNVNALLLGDSALYLCASSYDPGQGNGQYFGPGTRLTVT.

J is TRBJ2-7 and V is TRBV7-8; 12 bases are shared with TRBD2. V shed 4 bases and J 6 bases; nucleotides not matched to a gene: 10. CDR1 SGHVS and CDR2 FQNEAQ come from the germline V gene. The CDR3 is 16 amino acids. CDR3: CASSSFLLAGGVEQYF. CDR3 in DNA: TGTGCCAGCAGCTCTTTTCTGCTAGCGGGAGGGGTCGAGCAGTACTTC.

This sequence joins TRBV5-1 and TRBJ2-1; D unresolved. Deletions cut 5 bases from V and 8 bases from J, with 11 bases between. The germline gives CDR1 SGHRS, CDR2 YFSETQ. The CDR3 has 12 residues. CDR3 sequence reads: CASSYLVHEQFF. CDR3 bases: TGCGCCAGCAGTTACCTAGTCCATGAGCAGTTCTTC.

This chain links TRBV10-2 with TRBJ2-7; D remains ambiguous. V lost 2 bases to trimming and J lost 5 bases, with 13 bases between them. The CDR3 has 14 residues. Per the germline V gene, CDR1 is WSHSY and CDR2 is SAAADI. Here the CDR3 reads CASSETYGGNEQYF. Written as DNA, the CDR3 is TGCGCCAGCAGTGAGACCTACGGTGGTAACGAGCAGTACTTC.

This clone has a count of ten or more. The chain uses TRBV7-9 and TRBJ1-1; 7 nucleotides agree with TRBD1. There are 15 residues in the CDR3. Germline-derived CDR1 and CDR2 are SEHNR and FQNEAQ (reference sequence). The trim removed 6 bases at V and 2 bases at J, leaving 9 bases unmatched. CDR3 DNA: TGTGCCAGCAGTCAAACAGGGGCCTTCAACACTGAAGCTTTCTTT. As protein: CASSQTGAFNTEAFF. Drawing the rest from reference TRBV7-9 and TRBJ1-1, the complete variable domain is DTGVSQNPRHKITKRGQNVTFRCDPISEHNRLYWYRQTLGQGPEFLTYFQNEAQLEKSRLLSDRFSAERPKGSFSTLEIQRTEQGDSAMYLCASSQTGAFNTEAFFGQGTRLTVV.

The genes are TRBV4-2 and TRBJ2-3, with TRBD2 identical over 9 bases. CDR3 length equals 17 residues. Germline CDR1 and CDR2: LGHNA and YNFKEQ. V lost 1 base and J lost 5; bases outside the gene matches: 10. This CDR3 is CASSQGGREGRRDTQYF. Here the CDR3 DNA reads TGTGCCAGCAGCCAAGGAGGGCGGGAGGGCCGTAGAGATACGCAGTATTTT.

V is TRBV19 and J is TRBJ2-5; perhaps TRBD1 as D (5 bases). The V gene lost 10 bases and the J gene lost 2 bases, with 8 bases spanning the gap. This CDR3 contains 11 residues. Germline V CDR1 and CDR2: LNHDA, SQIVND (reference sequence). CDR3 sequence: CATRQQETQYF. The CDR3 DNA follows: TGTGCCACAAGACAGCAAGAGACCCAGTACTTC.

The chain uses TRBV10-3 and TRBJ2-5, with a weak D call TRBD2 (5 bases). Trimming shortened V by 0 bases and J by 5 bases, and 10 bases separated the two germline ends. CDR1 is ENHRY and CDR2 is SYGVKD in the germline V gene. The CDR3 is 14 residues long. Here the CDR3 DNA reads TGTGCCATCAGTGAGTCCGGGATCCGGGAGACCCAGTACTTC. The encoded protein is CAISESGIRETQYF.